The clone carrying this T cell receptor (beta chain) was counted once. The antigen is undetermined. Germline CDR1 reads LNHDA; CDR2 reads SQIVND (reference sequence). After removal of 6 bases from V and 1 base from J, the junction contained 7 bases not matched to a gene. This CDR3 is 15 amino acids long. This table comes from immunoSEQ multiplex PCR, and its TCRdb copy is limited to in-frame clones, with some not included. The profile covers about 19,000 clones, with 83% appearing a single time and over 10% taken by the ten largest. This sample stems from a study of OX40 agonist ivuxolimab in advanced cancers. Study observations and caveats: Dosing at 0.1 to 3.0 mg/kg was accompanied by clonal expansion of CD4+ and CD8+ blood T cells by week 6.

The sample in question was CD4+ or CD8+ T cells sorted from blood, obtained in a trial of the OX40 agonist ivuxolimab. This rearrangement joins TRBV19 to TRBJ1-1; 8 positions agree with TRBD1. The sequence came from an adult with an advanced solid tumor such as melanoma, head and neck, liver or kidney cancer. The CDR3 is CASRPTGTGNTEAFF. The CDR3 DNA follows: TGTGCCAGTAGGCCTACCGGGACAGGGAACACTGAAGCTTTCTTT.